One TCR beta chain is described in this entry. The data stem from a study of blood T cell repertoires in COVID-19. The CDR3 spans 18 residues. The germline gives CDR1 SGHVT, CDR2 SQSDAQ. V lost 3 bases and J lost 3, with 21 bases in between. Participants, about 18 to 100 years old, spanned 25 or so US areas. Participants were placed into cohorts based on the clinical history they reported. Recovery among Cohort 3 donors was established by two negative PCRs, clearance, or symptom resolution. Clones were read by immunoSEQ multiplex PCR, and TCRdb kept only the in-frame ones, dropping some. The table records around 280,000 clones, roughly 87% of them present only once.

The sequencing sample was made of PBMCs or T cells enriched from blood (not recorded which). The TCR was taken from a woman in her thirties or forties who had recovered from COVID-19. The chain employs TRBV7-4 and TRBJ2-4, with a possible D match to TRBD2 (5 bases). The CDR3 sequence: CASSFPPGSGRSKNIQYF. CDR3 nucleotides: TGTGCCAGCAGCTTTCCCCCCGGTTCGGGAAGGAGCAAAAACATTCAGTACTTC.